This T cell receptor beta chain came from a study of T cell responses to AZD1222 COVID-19 vaccine. Study overall: Samples with a second dose at about 4 or about 12 weeks were pooled together.

Sequencing used immunoSEQ multiplex PCR; TCRdb keeps in-frame clones, though not all of them. Of roughly 96,000 clones listed, about 90% were seen once; the top ten hold about 25%. Study-wide results and caveats: Two AZD1222 doses significantly raised spike-specific TCR breadth and depth over controls. Unmutated variant regions are reportedly targeted by nearly half of spike-specific TCRs. The peak T cell response came first, and repertoires were sampled only after it.

This clone was counted a single time. Its specificity is not known. Specimen: peripheral blood, collected on day 0 of AZD1222 vaccination. The TCR was taken from an adult in good health.

In nucleotides, the CDR3 is TGTGCCACCAGGGACAGGACGTACGAGCAGTACTTC. It codes for CATRDRTYEQYF. The chain is built from TRBV10-3 and TRBJ2-7, with 8 bases that match TRBD1. The germline gives CDR1 ENHRY, CDR2 SYGVKD. Trimming removed 10 bases from V and 4 bases from J; junction bases left unmatched: 6. This CDR3 has 12 residues.